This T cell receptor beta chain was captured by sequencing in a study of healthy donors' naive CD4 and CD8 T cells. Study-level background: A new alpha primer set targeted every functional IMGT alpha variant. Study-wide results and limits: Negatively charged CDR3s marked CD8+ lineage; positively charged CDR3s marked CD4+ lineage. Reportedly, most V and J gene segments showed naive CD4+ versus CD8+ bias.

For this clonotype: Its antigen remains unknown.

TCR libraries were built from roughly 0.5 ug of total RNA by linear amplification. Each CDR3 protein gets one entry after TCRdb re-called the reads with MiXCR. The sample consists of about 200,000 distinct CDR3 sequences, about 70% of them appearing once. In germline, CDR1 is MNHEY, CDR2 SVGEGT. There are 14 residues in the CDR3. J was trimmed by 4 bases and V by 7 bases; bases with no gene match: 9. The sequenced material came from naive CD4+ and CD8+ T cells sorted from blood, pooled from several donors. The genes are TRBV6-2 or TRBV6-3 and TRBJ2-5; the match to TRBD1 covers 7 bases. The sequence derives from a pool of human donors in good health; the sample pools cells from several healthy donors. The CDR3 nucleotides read TGTGCCAGCACCCTGACAGGGAAGCGAGAGACCCAGTACTTC. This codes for CASTLTGKRETQYF.